This T cell receptor beta chain stems from a study of early T cells in non-severe SARS-CoV-2 infection. Whole-study context: The input, bulk RNA from unsorted whole blood, was sequenced, and chains were unpaired. The study's findings and limits: Matches to VDJdb favored anti-spike CD8 responses and missed private and CD4 specificities.

CDR1 and CDR2 (germline): SGHRS, YFSETQ. Deletions cut 2 bases from V and 3 bases from J, with 10 bases between. The CDR3 loop spans 14 amino acids. This clonotype came up a few times. Antigen unknown. Unique molecular identifiers were attached to individual cDNA molecules. Via MiXCR, TCRdb re-called the 5' RACE reads, giving one row per CDR3 protein. This table has some 30,000 distinct CDR3 sequences, 5.7% appearing once. Sequencing input: whole blood. This receptor was taken from an adult who was a healthcare worker with PCR-confirmed SARS-CoV-2 infection or an uninfected control (not recorded which). This chain uses TRBV5-1 with TRBJ2-3; D unclear. The CDR3 nucleotides are TGCGCCAGCAGCTTTAAGAGTTCTACAGATACGCAGTATTTT. Amino acids: CASSFKSSTDTQYF.